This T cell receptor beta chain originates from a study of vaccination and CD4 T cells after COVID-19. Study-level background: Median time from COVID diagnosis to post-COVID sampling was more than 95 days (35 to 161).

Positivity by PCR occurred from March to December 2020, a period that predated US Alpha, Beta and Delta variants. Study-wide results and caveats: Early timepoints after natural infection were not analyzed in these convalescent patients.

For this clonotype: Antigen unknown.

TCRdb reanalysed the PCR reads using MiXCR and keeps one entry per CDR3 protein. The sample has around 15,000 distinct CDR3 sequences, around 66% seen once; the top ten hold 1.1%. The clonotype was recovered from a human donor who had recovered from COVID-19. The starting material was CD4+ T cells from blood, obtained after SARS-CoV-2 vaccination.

In nucleotides, the CDR3 is TGCAGTGTTCGGGACTCAGGTTCCTACAATGAGCAGTTCTTC. It specifies CSVRDSGSYNEQFF. The chain has TRBV20-1 and TRBJ2-1; D might be TRBD2 (6 bases). This CDR3 contains 14 residues. CDR1 and CDR2 from the germline V gene are DFQATT and SNEGSKA (reference sequence). V lost 7 bases and J 1 base, leaving 14 bases between the germline ends.